This T cell receptor beta chain was profiled in a study of shared clonotypes between healthy human individuals. Study-wide results and caveats: Clonotype sharing among the donors was expected to vary with sequencing depth. Only a few donors were included, so the genetic and exposure-history diversity represented was limited.

An assay was performed, and its level was deep. This table comes from immunoSEQ multiplex PCR, and its TCRdb copy is limited to in-frame clones, with some not included. The sample holds about 480,000 clones; 79% are singletons and the top ten take 13%. As for this clone: Its target is not known.

The material sequenced was PBMCs. The origin of this receptor is a woman aged 40-49 years in good health. Some clones in this sample may be carry-over from other donors' samples.

In nucleotides, the CDR3 is TGCGCCAGTACGAAGGACGGTTTGAACACTGAAGCTTTCTTT. Its protein product is CASTKDGLNTEAFF. The chain has TRBV5-1 and TRBJ1-1, with no clear D. CDR1 is SGHRS, CDR2 YFSETQ, per germline. V was cut by 8 bases and J by 0 bases, with 14 bases left in between. This CDR3 is built from 14 residues.